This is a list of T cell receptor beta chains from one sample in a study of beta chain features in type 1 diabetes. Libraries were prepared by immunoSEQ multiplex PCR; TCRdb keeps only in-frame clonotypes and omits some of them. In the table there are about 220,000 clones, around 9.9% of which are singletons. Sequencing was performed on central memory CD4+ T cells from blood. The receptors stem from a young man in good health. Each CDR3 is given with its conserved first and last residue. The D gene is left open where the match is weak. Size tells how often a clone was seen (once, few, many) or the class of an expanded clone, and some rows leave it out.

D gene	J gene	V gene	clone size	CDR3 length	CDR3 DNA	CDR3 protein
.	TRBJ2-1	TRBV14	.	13	TGTGCCAGCAGCTCCCGGATTGACAATGAGCAGTTCTTC	CASSSRIDNEQFF
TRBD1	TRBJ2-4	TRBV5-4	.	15	TGTGCCAGCAGCTTGGGGGACAGGGCTGTAAACATTCAGTACTTC	CASSLGDRAVNIQYF
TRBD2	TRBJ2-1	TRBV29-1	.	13	TGCAGCGTTGGTAGCGGGAGGGACAATGAGCAGTTCTTC	CSVGSGRDNEQFF
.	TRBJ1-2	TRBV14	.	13	TGTGCCAGCAGCCAAGGGATCCTCTATGGCTACACCTTC	CASSQGILYGYTF
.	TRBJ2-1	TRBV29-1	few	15	TGCAGCGTTGGGCGCATTGGTGGGCCTAACAATGAGCAGTTCTTC	CSVGRIGGPNNEQFF
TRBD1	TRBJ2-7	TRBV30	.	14	TGTGCCTGGAGTCAAGGACAGGGAACGGTCGCGCAGTACTTC	CAWSQGQGTVAQYF
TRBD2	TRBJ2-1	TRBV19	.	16	TGTGCCAGTAGTATATCCCGGACTAGCATTAGGAATGAGCAGTTCTTC	CASSISRTSIRNEQFF
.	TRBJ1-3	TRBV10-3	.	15	TGTGCCATCAGTGAGTCTCAACAGTCTGGAAACACCATATATTTT	CAISESQQSGNTIYF
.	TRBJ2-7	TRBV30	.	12	TGTGCCTGGAAAGGTTTGAACTACGAGCAGTACTTC	CAWKGLNYEQYF
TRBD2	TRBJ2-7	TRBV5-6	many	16	TGTGCCAGCAGCTTTAGCGGGAAGCGGGAACTCTACGAGCAGTACTTC	CASSFSGKRELYEQYF
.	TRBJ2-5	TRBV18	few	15	TGTGCCAGCTCACCACCTGGGCTGGTCCAAGAGACCCAGTACTTC	CASSPPGLVQETQYF
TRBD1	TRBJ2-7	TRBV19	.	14	TGTGCCAGTAGTTTTCGCCCAGGGGGCGGCGAGCAGTACTTC	CASSFRPGGGEQYF
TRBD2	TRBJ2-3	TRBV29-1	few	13	TGCAGCGGATTAGCGGGAGGAGAAGATACGCAGTATTTT	CSGLAGGEDTQYF
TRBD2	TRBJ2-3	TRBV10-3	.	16	TGTGCCATCAGTGGGACTAGCGGGAGTTCCACAGATACGCAGTATTTT	CAISGTSGSSTDTQYF
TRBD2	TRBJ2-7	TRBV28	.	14	TGTGCCAGCGGTACTAGCGGGAGGGCCGGCGAGCAGTACTTC	CASGTSGRAGEQYF
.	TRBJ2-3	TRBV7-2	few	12	TGTGCCAGCAGCTTCGGGACAGATACGCAGTATTTT	CASSFGTDTQYF
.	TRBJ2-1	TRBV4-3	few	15	TGCGCCAGCAGCCAACTAGCGACCTCCTACAATGAGCAGTTCTTC	CASSQLATSYNEQFF
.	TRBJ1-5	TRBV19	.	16	TGTGCCAGTAGTATTTCAGGGCTGAATAGCAATCAGCCCCAGCATTTT	CASSISGLNSNQPQHF
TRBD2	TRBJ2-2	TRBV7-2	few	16	TGTGCCAGCAGCTTGGATCCAGCGGGAGTCACCGGGGAGCTGTTTTTT	CASSLDPAGVTGELFF
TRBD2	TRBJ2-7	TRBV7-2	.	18	TGTGCCAGCAGCCTTCGTTCCTCTAATAGCGGGAGTATCTACGAGCAGTACTTC	CASSLRSSNSGSIYEQYF
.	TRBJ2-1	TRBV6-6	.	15	TGTGCCAGCAGTTACCGGGACCCATACAGGAGTGAGCAGTTCTTC	CASSYRDPYRSEQFF
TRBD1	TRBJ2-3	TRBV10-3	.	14	TGTGCCATCAGATCCGGGACAGGGGAAGATACGCAGTATTTT	CAIRSGTGEDTQYF
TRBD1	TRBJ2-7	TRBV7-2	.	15	TGTGCCAGCAGCTCGAGGACAGGTGCCCCTTACGAGCAGTACTTC	CASSSRTGAPYEQYF
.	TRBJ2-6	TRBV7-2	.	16	TGTGCCAGCAGCTTGGAGGTAGGGCTGAGGGCCAACGTCCTGACTTTC	CASSLEVGLRANVLTF
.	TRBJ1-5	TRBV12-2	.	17	TGTGCAAGTCGCTTAGCGCTAACGACAGGGGCCTGTCAGCCCCAGCATTTT	CASRLALTTGACQPQHF
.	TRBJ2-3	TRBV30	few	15	TGTGCCTGGAGGGGCATGCTAGCGCGCACAGATACGCAGTATTTT	CAWRGMLARTDTQYF
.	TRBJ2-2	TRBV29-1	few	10	TGCAGCGTTTACACCGGGGAGCTGTTTTTT	CSVYTGELFF
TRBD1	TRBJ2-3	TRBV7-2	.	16	TGTGCCAGCAGCCCGGGACAGGGATCAACCACAGATACGCAGTATTTT	CASSPGQGSTTDTQYF
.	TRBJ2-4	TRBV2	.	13	TGTGCCAGCAGTGACCGGACAGAAAACATTCAGTACTTC	CASSDRTENIQYF
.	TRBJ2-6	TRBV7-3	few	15	TGTGCCAGCAGCCGGACGGGCTCTGGGGCCAACGTCCTGACTTTC	CASSRTGSGANVLTF
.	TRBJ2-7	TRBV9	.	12	TGTGCCAGCAGCGGCCCAGGGGTCGAGCAGTACTTC	CASSGPGVEQYF
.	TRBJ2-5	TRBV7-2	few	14	TGTGCCAGCAGCTTAGACCCCCAAAGCGTGACCCAGTACTTC	CASSLDPQSVTQYF
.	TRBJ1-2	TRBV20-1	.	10	TGCAGTGCTTGGGGCTATGGCTACACCTTC	CSAWGYGYTF
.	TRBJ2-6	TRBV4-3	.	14	TGCGCCAGCAGCCCCTTCTCTGGGGCCAACGTCCTGACTTTC	CASSPFSGANVLTF
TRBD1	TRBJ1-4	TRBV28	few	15	TGTGCCAGCAGTTTCCCCGGCGGGACAGGGCAAAAACTGTTTTTT	CASSFPGGTGQKLFF
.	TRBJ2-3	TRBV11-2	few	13	TGTGCCAGCAGCTTAGCTGTCTATGATACGCAGTATTTT	CASSLAVYDTQYF
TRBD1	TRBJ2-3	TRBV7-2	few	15	TGTGCCAGCAGCCAAAACAGGGGGTTAACAGATACGCAGTATTTT	CASSQNRGLTDTQYF
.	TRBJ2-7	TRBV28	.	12	TGTGCCAGCTTGGGGGAAGCGTACGAGCAGTACTTC	CASLGEAYEQYF
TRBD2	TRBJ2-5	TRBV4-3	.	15	TGCGCCAGCAGCCGAGTAGCGGGAAATGAAGAGACCCAGTACTTC	CASSRVAGNEETQYF
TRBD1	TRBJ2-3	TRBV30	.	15	TGTGCCTGGAGTGTAGTAGGACAGGGGCCTCAGGCGCAGTATTTT	CAWSVVGQGPQAQYF
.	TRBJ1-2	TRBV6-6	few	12	TGTGCCAGCAGACGGGAGGGATCCGGCTACACCTTC	CASRREGSGYTF
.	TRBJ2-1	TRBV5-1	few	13	TGCGCCAGCAGCTTTGACAGCTACAATGAGCAGTTCTTC	CASSFDSYNEQFF
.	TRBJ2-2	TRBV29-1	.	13	TGCAGCGTGGATACAGGGTCGACCGGGGAGCTGTTTTTT	CSVDTGSTGELFF
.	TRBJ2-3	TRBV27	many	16	TGTGCCAGCACCCCGGCGACTAGTTTCGGCCGAGATACGCAGTATTTT	CASTPATSFGRDTQYF
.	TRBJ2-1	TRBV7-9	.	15	TGTGCCAGCAGCTTAAGGTCCGGTCGTGGGAATGAGCAGTTCTTC	CASSLRSGRGNEQFF
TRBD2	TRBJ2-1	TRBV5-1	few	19	TGCGCCAGCAGCTTACGAGGTGGTAGCGGGCCCCTCCCCTACAATGAGCAGTTCTTC	CASSLRGGSGPLPYNEQFF
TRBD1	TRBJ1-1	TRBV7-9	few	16	TGTGCCAGCAGCTTAATCGCGGTGACAGGGGGCACTGAAGCTTTCTTT	CASSLIAVTGGTEAFF
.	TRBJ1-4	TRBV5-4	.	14	TGTGCCAGCAGCTTGAGAGCGGCTAATGAAAAACTGTTTTTT	CASSLRAANEKLFF
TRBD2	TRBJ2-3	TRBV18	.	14	TGTGCCAGCTCACCCCCGGGGGGAACAGATACGCAGTATTTT	CASSPPGGTDTQYF
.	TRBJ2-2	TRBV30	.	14	TGTGCCTGGAGTAAAGCGGACAACACCGGGGAGCTGTTTTTT	CAWSKADNTGELFF
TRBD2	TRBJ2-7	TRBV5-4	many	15	TGTGCCAGCAGCTTGCCGCTAGCGGACTCCTACGAGCAGTACTTC	CASSLPLADSYEQYF
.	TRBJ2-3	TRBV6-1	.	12	TGTGCCAGCAGGGACAGCACAGATACGCAGTATTTT	CASRDSTDTQYF
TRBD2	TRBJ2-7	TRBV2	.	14	TGTGCCAGTTCGGGACTAGCGGGAGGGTACGAGCAGTACTTC	CASSGLAGGYEQYF
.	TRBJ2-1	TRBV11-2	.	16	TGTGCCAGCAGCTTATCCGGGGGACTGTTCTACAATGAGCAGTTCTTC	CASSLSGGLFYNEQFF